This TCR beta chain is drawn from a study of blood T cells in healthy people across ages. Sample-barcoded 5' priming and a J-beta primer mix drove a second PCR of 7 to 11 cycles. Using its own MiXCR run on the 5' RACE reads, TCRdb lists one record per CDR3 protein. Of roughly 2 million distinct CDR3 sequences detected, around 48% appear once; the ten largest clones hold less than 2.5%. CDR3 length: 15 amino acids. After removal of 0 bases from V and 6 bases from J, the junction contained 8 bases not matched to a gene. CDR1 and CDR2 (germline): DFQATT, SNEGSKA (reference sequence). This sequence originates from a woman aged 40 to 50 in good health. Sequences were obtained from blood. The chain is built from TRBV20-1 and TRBJ2-1; TRBD2 agrees at 7 bases. CDR3 in DNA: TGCAGTGCTAGAGATTTAGGATCGGGGGGCAATGAGCAGTTCTTC. Protein: CSARDLGSGGNEQFF.